The 5 T cell receptor beta chains presented below share a single source sample, sequenced in a study of post-analysis software for immune sequencing data. Prepared libraries of TCR beta cDNA carried unique molecular identifiers. TCRdb reanalysed the PCR reads using MiXCR and keeps one entry per CDR3 protein. The table records 350,000 to 500,000 distinct CDR3 sequences, approximately 39% of them present only once. Study results and limitations: The study found TRBV5-6, TRBV5-1 and TRBV20-1 among four to six TRBV segments more frequent in patients than controls.

Antigens for these TCRs are unknown. Source material: blood. The receptors here all came from a girl aged 2 to 10 with multiple sclerosis.

This chain joins TRBV4-2 and TRBJ2-3; 11 bases align to TRBD2. The CDR3 is made up of 15 amino acids. Germline V lookup: CDR1 LGHNA, CDR2 YNFKEQ. V shed 5 bases, J shed 5 bases, and the junction held 6 bases outside the gene matches. The CDR3 DNA follows: TGTGCCAGCAGCAGTAGCGGGAGGGCCCAAGATACGCAGTATTTT. This translates into CASSSSGRAQDTQYF.

The chain uses TRBV4-1 and TRBJ2-5; the D gene could be TRBD1 or TRBD2 (5 bases each). The CDR3 sequence is 15 residues long. Germline-derived CDR1 and CDR2 are MGHRA and YSYEKL. Trimming removed 1 base from V and 3 bases from J, with 12 bases in between. The CDR3 sequence is CASSQGPGPEETQYF. The CDR3 DNA reads TGCGCCAGCAGCCAAGGTCCGGGGCCCGAAGAGACCCAGTACTTC.

This clonotype has more than one count but fewer than ten. This chain uses TRBV10-2 with TRBJ2-2; possibly TRBD1 for D (5 bases). CDR3 size: 16 residues. V dropped 3 bases and J dropped 2 bases, with 13 bases sitting between them. Germline-derived CDR1 and CDR2 are WSHSY and SAAADI. The CDR3 spells CASSDTGRFNTGELFF. CDR3 bases: TGCGCCAGCAGTGATACAGGCCGTTTTAACACCGGGGAGCTGTTTTTT.

This chain joins TRBV5-1 and TRBJ1-2, with 10 positions matching TRBD1. CDR3 length equals 15 residues. With 4 bases clipped from V and 0 bases from J, the junction kept 3 bases outside the gene matches. CDR1 and CDR2 from the germline V gene are SGHRS and YFSETQ. CDR3 DNA sequence: TGCGCCAGCAGCCTCGGGACAGGGGCTAACTATGGCTACACCTTC. This codes for CASSLGTGANYGYTF. The whole variable domain, filled in from reference TRBV5-1 and TRBJ1-2, reads KAGVTQTPRYLIKTRGQQVTLSCSPISGHRSVSWYQQTPGQGLQFLFEYFSETQRNKGNFPGRFSGRQFSNSRSEMNVSTLELGDSALYLCASSLGTGANYGYTFGSGTRLTVV.

In this sample, this clonotype turned up a few times. This chain links TRBV29-1 with TRBJ2-7; a weak D match, TRBD1 (5 bases). The CDR3 is made up of 16 amino acids. Trimming stripped 5 bases from V and 6 bases from J, with 26 bases between. The germline gives CDR1 SQVTM, CDR2 ANQGSEA. CDR3 region: CSVQTQGQLSLGEQYF. The CDR3 DNA follows: TGCAGCGTTCAAACCCAGGGTCAGCTTTCCCTCGGCGAGCAGTACTTC.